This T cell receptor (beta chain) is drawn from a study of tumor-infiltrating lymphocytes in primary liver carcinoma. Study-wide context: Male and female patients aged 30 to 69 years made up the cohort.

The CDR3 has 16 residues. CDR1 and CDR2 (germline): SGHAT, FQDESV (reference sequence). The authors made TCR beta cDNA from around 500 ng total RNA with a constant-region primer. Amplification in three nested multiplex PCR rounds with slightly modified ARM-PCR gave rise to TCR beta libraries. Use of TRBV1-TRBV30 forward primers with a C-beta reverse primer characterized the first two PCR rounds, which lasted 10 cycles each. Each CDR3 protein gets one entry after TCRdb re-called the multiplex PCR reads with MiXCR. The top ten hold about 6.1% of the sample, which has 330,000 or so distinct CDR3 sequences, about 61% seen once. Study observations and caveats: The top-250-clone fraction was significantly higher in tumors than in blood (p = 0.039).

A word on this clonotype: Its target is unknown. One end of the junction is discordant with germline, which a read error may explain.

Blood RNA was derived from unsorted whole blood, and germline DNA was extracted too. Preoperatively, peripheral blood was drawn, four milliliters in total. The source material was peripheral blood. V gene TRBV11-1 combines with J gene TRBJ2-2, with 8 bases aligning to TRBD2. This receptor was identified in a middle-aged man with primary liver carcinoma and hepatitis B virus infection. CDR3 residues: CASSILGLDRCGELFF. DNA for the CDR3: TGTGCCAGCAGCATCCTGGGACTAGATCGTTGCGGGGAACTGTTTTTT.